A single sample gave rise to the 22 T cell receptor beta chains below, sequenced in a study of T cells in Graves' hyperthyroidism and ophthalmopathy. Amplified TCR beta CDR3 regions derived from RNA transcripts. TCR CDR3 underwent first-round RT-PCR with the HTBI primer set. TCRdb called the multiplex PCR reads again in MiXCR, with one record for every CDR3 protein. The data hold roughly 640,000 distinct CDR3 sequences, with 16% observed a single time. The sample consisted of blood. Source of these receptors: a woman aged 35 to 49 with Graves' ophthalmopathy.

This clonotype was counted between two and nine times. This chain joins TRBV28 and TRBJ1-6; D is unclear. V was shortened by 3 bases and J by 7 bases, with 16 bases between the two germline ends. The CDR3 has 16 residues. Germline lookup yields CDR1 MDHEN and CDR2 SYDVKM. This CDR3 is CASSFGPPGWNSPLHF. CDR3 DNA sequence: TGTGCCAGCAGTTTTGGCCCTCCTGGGTGGAATTCACCCCTCCACTTT.

At least ten counts were recorded for this clonotype. This chain joins TRBV11-3 and TRBJ2-1; 16 bases align to TRBD2. Germline CDR1 reads SGHNT; CDR2 reads YENEEA. The trim removed 5 bases at V and 0 bases at J, leaving 7 bases unmatched. This CDR3 comprises 19 residues. CDR3 residues: CASSGQGLAGGSSYNEQFF. In nucleotides, the CDR3 is TGTGCCAGCAGCGGCCAGGGACTAGCGGGGGGGAGCTCCTACAATGAGCAGTTCTTC.

The sample holds a few counts of this clonotype. The J gene is TRBJ2-3, the V gene TRBV24-1, with D unresolved. Trimming took off 6 bases at V and 0 bases at J, with 6 bases between the two ends. This CDR3 spans 13 amino acids. Germline CDR1 and CDR2: KGHDR and SFDVKD. The CDR3 bases are TGTGCCACCAGTCTGGGGAGCACAGATACGCAGTATTTT. It specifies CATSLGSTDTQYF.

This clonotype was observed a few times. The rearrangement joins TRBV5-1 to TRBJ1-1, with a weak D call TRBD1 (5 bases). Trimming took 3 bases from V and 4 from J, leaving 22 bases between them. CDR1 and CDR2 from the germline V gene are SGHRS and YFSETQ. The CDR3 sequence is 17 residues long. CDR3 coding DNA: TGCGCCAGCAGCTGGTCCTCAGGGTCTCCTGGGTCCACTGAAGCTTTCTTT. Protein: CASSWSSGSPGSTEAFF.

Many counts were recorded for this clonotype. This chain connects TRBV2 to TRBJ1-1, with D maybe TRBD1 (5 bases). The CDR3 has 13 amino acids. Trimming took off 11 bases at V and 2 bases at J, with 15 bases between the two ends. From germline, CDR1 is SNHLY and CDR2 FYNNEI. The CDR3 region has the DNA TGTGCCTCCAGGGACGGACCAAACACTGAAGCTTTCTTT. Amino acid sequence: CASRDGPNTEAFF.

This clonotype came up many times. The chain joins TRBV28 to TRBJ2-2; D uncertain. The CDR3 totals 16 residues. From germline, CDR1 is MDHEN and CDR2 SYDVKM. The V end was cut by 3 bases, the J end by 6 bases, with 17 bases between. The CDR3 protein is CASSFLSIMGSGELFF. The CDR3 nucleotides read TGTGCCAGCAGTTTCCTTTCTATTATGGGTTCCGGGGAGCTGTTTTTT.

The chain carries TRBV20-1 and TRBJ2-3; 9 bases are a match to TRBD2. V was clipped by 6 bases and J by 1 base; unmatched bases: 5. This CDR3 spans 14 amino acids. Germline CDR1 reads DFQATT; CDR2 reads SNEGSKA (reference sequence). For the CDR3, the DNA is TGCAGTGCCCAGCGGGGGGTGGGCACAGATACGCAGTATTTT. It is translated as CSAQRGVGTDTQYF.

This clonotype came up many times. The chain has TRBV18 and TRBJ2-3; 9 bases are a match to TRBD1. The CDR3 runs 15 residues. J was trimmed by 5 bases and V by 2 bases; bases with no gene match: 5. Germline V CDR1 and CDR2: KGHSH, LQKENI. CDR3 in DNA: TGTGCCAGCTCACCAGTGACAGGGGGGAGAGATACGCAGTATTTT. The encoded protein is CASSPVTGGRDTQYF.

This clonotype occurred a few times. The chain combines TRBV6-2 or TRBV6-3 with TRBJ2-5, with unresolved D. The length of the CDR3 is 13 residues. The germline V gene encodes CDR1 MNHEY and CDR2 SVGEGT. Between the trimmed V and J ends, which lost 4 bases and 5 bases, there was a span of 11 bases. The CDR3 sequence is CASSSHTAETQYF. The DNA of the CDR3 is TGTGCCAGCAGTTCCCACACGGCGGAGACCCAGTACTTC.

The chain combines TRBV3-1 with TRBJ2-7; D gene ambiguous. V was clipped by 2 bases and J by 7 bases, with 21 bases between them. The CDR3 covers 16 residues. Germline-derived CDR1 and CDR2 are LGHDT and YNNKEL (reference sequence). DNA of the CDR3: TGTGCCAGCAGCCAAAATAACCCCGCTATCCCCGGGGAGCAGTACTTC. It yields the protein CASSQNNPAIPGEQYF.

This clonotype was found many times. This chain joins TRBV5-1 and TRBJ2-3; D call uncertain. V was pared by 0 bases and J by 0 bases, with 11 bases between. The CDR3 runs 16 residues. Germline loops: CDR1 SGHRS, CDR2 YFSETQ. In DNA, the CDR3 is TGCGCCAGCAGCTTGGCTAGAAACCCTAGCACAGATACGCAGTATTTT. This encodes CASSLARNPSTDTQYF.

The table lists this clonotype with many counts. The chain is built from TRBV6-6 and TRBJ1-1; a possible D gene is TRBD1 (5 bases). CDR3 length: 18 amino acids. V dropped 3 bases and J dropped 2 bases, with 22 bases sitting between them. Germline V gene data show CDR1 as MNHNY and CDR2 as SVGAGI (reference sequence). The CDR3 DNA is TGTGCCAGCAGTTATGTACGACGGGGCCCCAAATCTAACACTGAAGCTTTCTTT. Translation gives CASSYVRRGPKSNTEAFF.

Ten or more counts support this clonotype. This chain connects TRBV7-2 to TRBJ2-1; 9 bases map to TRBD2. Germline V gene data show CDR1 as SGHTA and CDR2 as FQGNSA. This CDR3 has 16 residues. V lost 3 bases and J lost 6; bases outside the gene matches: 9. CDR3 in amino acids: CASSFMAGGSSNEQFF. The CDR3, as DNA: TGTGCCAGCAGCTTTATGGCGGGGGGGTCGTCCAATGAGCAGTTCTTC.

This clonotype was observed many times. This chain connects TRBV6-6 to TRBJ1-6; D gene uncertain. Looked up from germline, CDR1 is MNHNY and CDR2 is SVGAGI (reference sequence). Trimming pared 0 bases from V and 6 bases from J, leaving 6 bases between. The CDR3 spans 14 residues. CDR3 in amino acids: CASSYSGSNSPLHF. The CDR3 DNA reads as TGTGCCAGCAGTTACTCGGGTAGTAATTCACCCCTCCACTTT.

This chain links TRBV28 with TRBJ1-1; TRBD1 aligns across 8 bases. The J segment lost 0 bases and the V segment lost 5 bases, leaving 5 bases of the junction unmatched. The CDR3 has 15 amino acids. CDR1 and CDR2 (germline): MDHEN, SYDVKM. In DNA form, the CDR3 reads TGTGCCAGCAGTCCGCGGGACAGGTTGAACACTGAAGCTTTCTTT. The encoded protein is CASSPRDRLNTEAFF.

This clonotype was picked up many times. The rearrangement uses TRBV7-2 and TRBJ2-1; TRBD2 matches at 7 bases. The V gene end was trimmed by 0 bases and the J gene end by 2 bases; junction bases not matched to a gene: 4. The CDR3 runs 16 residues. Germline loops: CDR1 SGHTA, CDR2 FQGNSA. For the CDR3, the DNA is TGTGCCAGCAGCTTAGCGGGAGGGCAAGCCTACAATGAGCAGTTCTTC. Its protein is CASSLAGGQAYNEQFF.

This clonotype was detected only a few times. The chain couples TRBV30 to TRBJ1-2; tentatively, D is TRBD1 (5 bases). Trimming stripped 0 bases from V and 5 bases from J, with 22 bases between. CDR1 and CDR2 from the germline V gene are GTSNPN and SVGIG (reference sequence). This CDR3 is 17 amino acids long. The CDR3 spells CAWSVRSWGLGPYGYTF. CDR3 coding DNA: TGTGCCTGGAGTGTACGGTCTTGGGGACTTGGGCCGTATGGCTACACCTTC.

This clonotype was seen a few times. The chain is built from TRBV5-1 and TRBJ1-4; D is unclear. Germline V lookup: CDR1 SGHRS, CDR2 YFSETQ. Between the trimmed V and J ends, which lost 0 bases and 6 bases, there was a span of 12 bases. The CDR3 totals 15 residues. CDR3 sequence reads: CASSLAGGPYEKLFF. As DNA, the CDR3 is TGCGCCAGCAGCTTGGCTGGCGGACCCTATGAAAAACTGTTTTTT.

The V gene is TRBV6-5, the J gene TRBJ1-4, with TRBD1 matching over 8 bases. The germline V gene has CDR1 MNHEY and CDR2 SVGAGI. This CDR3 contains 15 residues. V was clipped by 2 bases and J by 8 bases; unmatched bases: 7. In DNA, the CDR3 is TGTGCCAGCAGTTACGCGACAGGGGTCGCAGAAAAACTGTTTTTT. Protein product: CASSYATGVAEKLFF.

V usage is TRBV4-1 and J usage is TRBJ1-1; perhaps TRBD1 as D (5 bases). Trimming stripped 2 bases from V and 1 base from J, with 11 bases between. The V gene's germline CDR1 is MGHRA and CDR2 YSYEKL. The CDR3 spans 15 residues. The DNA of the CDR3 is TGCGCCAGCAGCCAAAGCCCGGGGGGGAACACTGAAGCTTTCTTT. Encoded protein: CASSQSPGGNTEAFF.

This clonotype was seen ten or more times. The gene calls are TRBV11-2 and TRBJ2-1; 8 bases are a match to TRBD1. The V gene's germline CDR1 is SGHAT and CDR2 FQNNGV. This CDR3 spans 14 amino acids. V shed 5 bases, J shed 2 bases, and the junction held 2 bases outside the gene matches. This CDR3 is CASSRQGTYNEQFF. The CDR3 DNA reads as TGTGCCAGCAGCAGACAGGGGACCTACAATGAGCAGTTCTTC.

This clonotype was observed a few times. Possible read error: a much larger clone is one base away. The chain has TRBV12-3 or TRBV12-4 and TRBJ2-1; 7 nucleotides align to TRBD2. This CDR3 is built from 13 residues. In DNA form, the CDR3 reads TGTGCCAGTCGCCTCAGGGACTACAATGGGCAGTTCTTC. It is translated as CASRLRDYNGQFF.